This T cell receptor beta chain was sequenced in a study of blood T cells in healthy people across ages. Whole-study findings and limits: The unknown donor CMV status may have confounded expanded clonotype changes.

The authors isolated at least 7 million PBMCs per sample. About this clonotype itself: Its antigen remains unidentified.

Trimming pared 4 bases from V and 6 bases from J, leaving 19 bases between. CDR1 and CDR2 from the germline V gene are MGHRA and YSYEKL. The CDR3 covers 15 residues. The authors ran a second PCR of about 7 to 11 cycles using a sample-barcoded 5' primer and a J-beta primer mix. Template switching added a 12-random-nucleotide identifier to every cDNA molecule. TCRdb used MiXCR to reprocess the 5' RACE reads, holding one entry per CDR3 protein. Among fewer than 800,000 distinct CDR3 sequences listed, 45% to 50% were seen once. The receptor's source is a woman in her sixties or seventies in good health. The chain links TRBV4-1 to TRBJ2-7; D might be TRBD1 (7 bases). Material: blood. CDR3 loop: CASSRSTGEVIEQYF. The CDR3 DNA is TGCGCCAGCAGCCGCAGCACAGGGGAGGTTATCGAGCAGTACTTC.